The 24 T cell receptor beta chains below were found in one sample sequenced in a study of blood T cell repertoires in COVID-19. The data were produced by immunoSEQ multiplex PCR, yet TCRdb's version contains in-frame clones alone and is incomplete. The sample lists about 240,000 clones; around four fifths were seen once. Sequencing was carried out using peripheral blood. The receptor source for this set is a woman aged 60-75 years with active or convalescent COVID-19.

With regard to this clone: Within the sample, other DNA sequences also encode this same CDR3. This chain joins TRBV5-1 and TRBJ2-1; 10 positions agree with TRBD2. The CDR3 is 15 residues long. Trimming cost V 1 base and J 3 bases; bases outside gene matches: 1. The germline V gene encodes CDR1 SGHRS and CDR2 YFSETQ. The CDR3 DNA follows: TGCGCCAGCAGCTTGCCTAGCGGGAGCTACAATGAGCAGTTCTTC. It encodes CASSLPSGSYNEQFF.

This clone has only a few counts. The chain has TRBV7-2 and TRBJ2-7, with unresolved D. Trimming shortened V by 0 bases and J by 6 bases, and 12 bases separated the two germline ends. Germline assignment: CDR1 SGHTA and CDR2 FQGNSA. The CDR3 totals 14 residues. The CDR3 sequence is CASSLALRRSEQYF. The DNA for the CDR3 is TGTGCCAGCAGCTTAGCCCTCAGACGGAGCGAGCAGTACTTC.

This clone was seen just once. J is TRBJ2-5 and V is TRBV3-1 (or the pseudogene TRBV3-2), with TRBD2 matching 8 bases. The V segment lost 2 bases and the J segment 5 bases; nucleotides outside the gene matches: 7. The CDR3 is 15 amino acids. CDR1 is LGHDT, CDR2 YNNKEL, per germline (reference sequence). As DNA, the CDR3 is TGTGCCAGCAGCCAACCTCGGGGGGGCTTGGAGACCCAGTACTTC. It translates to CASSQPRGGLETQYF.

For this clone: Other DNA sequences within the sample encode an identical CDR3. The V gene is TRBV30, the J gene TRBJ2-7, with D possibly matching TRBD1 (6 bases). The CDR3 length is 15 residues. Looked up from germline, CDR1 is GTSNPN and CDR2 is SVGIG (reference sequence). V was cut by 0 bases and J by 0 bases, with 12 bases left in between. CDR3 protein: CAWSVRQALSYEQYF. The DNA for the CDR3 is TGTGCCTGGAGTGTACGACAGGCCCTCTCCTACGAGCAGTACTTC. The full variable domain, rest sourced from reference TRBV30 and TRBJ2-7, is SQTIHQWPATLVQPVGSPLSLECTVEGTSNPNLYWYRQAAGRGLQLLFYSVGIGQISSEVPQNLSASRPQDRQFILSSKKLLLSDSGFYLCAWSVRQALSYEQYFGPGTRLTVT.

V gene TRBV6-1 combines with J gene TRBJ1-3; 10 bases line up with TRBD1. The germline gives CDR1 MNHNS, CDR2 SASEGT. J was trimmed by 3 bases and V by 6 bases; bases with no gene match: 14. The CDR3 runs 18 residues. The CDR3 DNA follows: TGTGCCAGCAGAGAACTGGACAGGGGGTTCTTTGGTGGAAACACCATATATTTT. Translating gives CASRELDRGFFGGNTIYF.

The J gene is TRBJ1-2, the V gene TRBV5-3, with D possibly TRBD1 on 5 matching bases. TRBV5-3 is an ORF for which the function is uncertain. Trimming shortened V by 1 base and J by 4 bases, and 11 bases separated the two germline ends. The CDR3 runs to 14 residues. The CDR3 region has the DNA TGTGCCAGAAGCTTGATTAAGGGGATCTATGGCTACACCTTC. Amino acid sequence: CARSLIKGIYGYTF.

This clone was seen only a few times. The chain couples TRBV4-1 to TRBJ2-3; 10 bases align to TRBD2. The CDR3 is 17 amino acids. With V trimmed by 0 bases and J by 3 bases, 6 bases remained unmatched. Germline V gene sequence: CDR1 MGHRA, CDR2 YSYEKL. The CDR3 loop is CASSQDGSGGATDTQYF. Written as DNA, the CDR3 is TGCGCCAGCAGCCAAGATGGCAGCGGGGGGGCGACAGATACGCAGTATTTT.

V usage is TRBV7-3 and J usage is TRBJ1-1, with a possible D match to TRBD1 (5 bases). The germline V gene encodes CDR1 SGHTA and CDR2 FQGTGA. The ends were cut back, 3 bases at V and 6 bases at J, with 14 bases in the middle. This CDR3 has 14 amino acids. CDR3 residues: CASSFEAGRAEAFF. The CDR3 bases are TGTGCCAGCAGCTTTGAGGCGGGGCGGGCTGAAGCTTTCTTT.

CDR3 sequence (DNA): TGTGCCAGCAGCTCGACAGCGTCCTACGAGCAGTACTTC. Translating it yields CASSSTASYEQYF. V gene TRBV11-3 combines with J gene TRBJ2-7; TRBD1 might be the D (5 bases). The CDR3 is 13 residues long. CDR1 is SGHNT and CDR2 is YENEEA in the germline V gene. V was pared by 4 bases and J by 1 base, with 8 bases between.

The chain links TRBV7-9 to TRBJ1-2, with D possibly TRBD1 on 5 matching bases. The V end was cut by 5 bases, the J end by 3 bases, with 10 bases between. The CDR3 contains 13 residues. Per germline, CDR1 SEHNR and CDR2 FQNEAQ (reference sequence). The CDR3 DNA sequence: TGTGCCAGCAGCCAAGGACATTACTATGGCTACACCTTC. Protein sequence: CASSQGHYYGYTF.

The V gene is TRBV5-6, the J gene TRBJ2-2; possible D gene TRBD1, 5 bases. Germline CDR1 is SGHDT and CDR2 is YYEEEE. This CDR3 region has 15 residues. Trimming removed 1 base at V and 2 bases at J, with 9 bases between. CDR3 DNA: TGTGCCAGCAGCTTGTGGCAGGGTAACACCGGGGAGCTGTTTTTT. It yields the protein CASSLWQGNTGELFF.

This clone was picked up one time. The chain employs TRBV10-3 and TRBJ2-2; 15 bases match TRBD2. V shed 6 bases, J shed 0 bases, and the junction held 2 bases outside the gene matches. The CDR3 sequence is 17 residues long. The germline gives CDR1 ENHRY, CDR2 SYGVKD. CDR3 in DNA: TGTGCCATCAGGGGGACTAGCGGGGGGACGAACACCGGGGAGCTGTTTTTT. Protein: CAIRGTSGGTNTGELFF.

The genes are TRBV7-9 and TRBJ2-5; 8 nucleotides align to TRBD2. The CDR3 covers 17 residues. Trimming at V came to 0 bases and at J to 0 bases, leaving 6 bases not matched to a gene. CDR1 and CDR2 (germline): SEHNR, FQNEAQ (reference sequence). The CDR3 DNA reads TGTGCCAGCAGCTTAGCGCCTGGCGGGGGGAACCAAGAGACCCAGTACTTC. It translates to CASSLAPGGGNQETQYF.

This clone has a single count. The chain employs TRBV19 and TRBJ2-5, with 8 bases lining up with TRBD2. Germline CDR1 LNHDA, CDR2 SQIVND (reference sequence). The CDR3 sequence is 15 residues long. Trimming removed 10 bases from V and 0 bases from J; junction bases left unmatched: 10. The CDR3 spells CATGGDLGYQETQYF. CDR3 DNA: TGTGCCACCGGGGGGGACTTGGGGTACCAAGAGACCCAGTACTTC.

The chain uses TRBV6-6 and TRBJ1-2; 7 positions agree with TRBD1. Germline CDR1 reads MNHNY; CDR2 reads SVGAGI (reference sequence). V lost 4 bases and J lost 1; bases outside the gene matches: 6. The CDR3 has 15 amino acids. The CDR3 coding sequence is TGTGCCAGCAGTTTAGGAGGGGGCCGTAACTATGGCTACACCTTC. The encoded protein is CASSLGGGRNYGYTF.

This clone has only one observation. The gene calls are TRBV7-2 and TRBJ1-1; D is perhaps TRBD1 (5 bases). The CDR3 is made up of 13 amino acids. Trimming left V 3 bases short and J 7 bases short, with 12 bases between. CDR1 is SGHTA and CDR2 is FQGNSA in the germline V gene. CDR3 region: CASSFRQHHEAFF. The CDR3 DNA sequence: TGTGCCAGCAGCTTTAGACAGCACCATGAAGCTTTCTTT.

The chain links TRBV2 to TRBJ1-1; no clear D. From germline, CDR1 is SNHLY and CDR2 FYNNEI. The CDR3 is made up of 13 amino acids. V was trimmed by 7 bases and J by 3 bases, leaving 12 bases between them. The CDR3 nucleotides are TGTGCCAGCAAAGGCCTCGGGTACACTGAAGCTTTCTTT. Its translation is CASKGLGYTEAFF.

The chain is built from TRBV6-2 or TRBV6-3 and TRBJ2-7; perhaps TRBD2 as D (6 bases). Germline CDR1 and CDR2: MNHEY and SVGEGT. The length of the CDR3 is 12 residues. Trimming took 2 bases from V and 6 from J, leaving 8 bases between them. CDR3 DNA sequence: TGTGCCAGCAGTTACGGAGGGCTCGAGCAGTACTTC. Its translation is CASSYGGLEQYF.

V and J are TRBV7-3 and TRBJ1-1; unclear D gene. The germline V gene has CDR1 SGHTA and CDR2 FQGTGA. Trimming removed 1 base from V and 1 base from J, with 4 bases in between. The CDR3 length is 13 residues. This chain's CDR3 is CASSLNKNTEAFF. CDR3 DNA: TGTGCCAGCAGCTTAAACAAGAACACTGAAGCTTTCTTT. Variable domain in full (rest from reference TRBV7-3 and TRBJ1-1): GAGVSQTPSNKVTEKGKYVELRCDPISGHTALYWYRQSLGQGPEFLIYFQGTGAADDSGLPNDRFFAVRPEGSVSTLKIQRTERGDSAVYLCASSLNKNTEAFFGQGTRLTVV.

The gene calls are TRBV7-3 and TRBJ2-2; 7 bases map to TRBD1. V gave up 5 bases and J gave up 0 bases; unmatched junction bases: 9. The CDR3 is 17 residues long. CDR1 SGHTA and CDR2 FQGTGA come from the germline V gene. CDR3 DNA sequence: TGTGCCAGCAGCCCCCGGGGACAGCTAACGAACACCGGGGAGCTGTTTTTT. It specifies CASSPRGQLTNTGELFF.

The chain carries TRBV6-5 and TRBJ1-1; D is unresolved. V was clipped by 5 bases and J by 4 bases, with 11 bases between them. CDR3 length: 13 amino acids. The V gene's germline CDR1 is MNHEY and CDR2 SVGAGI. As DNA, the CDR3 is TGTGCCAGCAGTCGGGTAATAGGCACTGAAGCTTTCTTT. It yields the protein CASSRVIGTEAFF.

V is TRBV6-5 and J is TRBJ2-7; 9 bases agree with TRBD1. The J segment lost 7 bases and the V segment lost 4 bases, leaving 11 bases of the junction unmatched. This CDR3 is 15 amino acids long. CDR1 is MNHEY and CDR2 is SVGAGI in the germline V gene. CDR3 sequence: CASSSPGTGYREQYF. CDR3 coding DNA: TGTGCCAGCAGTTCCCCCGGGACAGGGTATCGGGAGCAGTACTTC.

The V gene is TRBV28, the J gene TRBJ1-5; 12 bases line up with TRBD1. Trimming took 7 bases from V and 7 from J; bases not matched to a gene: 14. The germline gives CDR1 MDHEN, CDR2 SYDVKM. This CDR3 spans 17 amino acids. The CDR3 region is CASTRAGGQGAGQPQHF. CDR3 DNA: TGTGCCAGCACCCGAGCGGGGGGACAGGGGGCGGGGCAGCCCCAGCATTTT.

The V call is TRBV9, the J call TRBJ1-6; 8 nucleotides match TRBD1. With V trimmed by 4 bases and J by 9 bases, 6 bases remained unmatched. Germline CDR1 and CDR2: SGDLS and YYNGEE. The CDR3 has 14 amino acids. CDR3 bases: TGTGCCAGCAGCACCGGACAGGGATCTTCACCCCTCCACTTT. It specifies CASSTGQGSSPLHF. Drawing the rest from reference TRBV9 and TRBJ1-6, the complete variable domain is DSGVTQTPKHLITATGQRVTLRCSPRSGDLSVYWYQQSLDQGLQFLIQYYNGEERAKGNILERFSAQQFPDLHSELNLSSLELGDSALYFCASSTGQGSSPLHFGNGTRLTVT.